The source of this T cell receptor beta chain is a study of blood T cell repertoires in COVID-19. Study-level information: PBMCs, B-cell-depleted T cells, or T cells were the source of the cDNA or gDNA that made up the material.

This CDR3 has 17 residues. Authors' methods: Reference gene primer amplification gave estimated nucleated cell counts. TCRdb's table, derived via immunoSEQ multiplex PCR, lists solely in-frame clones and lacks some. The V and J calls and clone size come from that table; D and trimming were worked out from the DNA. Among roughly 140,000 clones listed, under 85% were seen once. This receptor was taken from a woman older than 75 with acute or convalescent COVID-19. Material for sequencing was peripheral blood. The V gene is TRBV12-2, the J gene TRBJ2-1; the D segment call TRBD2 is taken from the table without a DNA check. TRBV12-2 is described as a pseudogene. The CDR3 region is CASRLAKLAGGGDEQFF. The CDR3 region has the DNA TGTGCAAGTCGCTTAGCGAAACTAGCGGGAGGTGGGGATGAGCAGTTCTTC.